Many counts were recorded for the clone carrying this TCR beta chain. Its specificity is unknown. Trimming took 5 bases from V and 5 from J; bases not matched to a gene: 4. Germline assignment: CDR1 SEHNR and CDR2 FQNEAQ (reference sequence). The CDR3 consists of 13 residues. The data were taken from a study of human T cells and chemical hapten exposure. Study at large: Sensitization applied 2% DPC to approximately 2 cm by approximately 2 cm of upper inner arm skin. Study-level findings and limits: In comparison with controls, expanded TCRs gave rise to a significantly larger number of large CDR3 similarity clusters.

As the library was built, unique molecular identifiers were attached to individual cDNA molecules. TCRdb itself ran the RACE reads through MiXCR, one entry per CDR3 protein. The sample lists about 83,000 distinct CDR3 sequences, about 6.8% occurring once. Sample time point: patch test 1, 2 weeks after DPC sensitization. The treatment was: therapeutic diphenylcyclopropenone sensitization with weekly scalp DPC. The receptor's source is a woman in her twenties or thirties with alopecia areata. Some clones in this sample may be carry-over from other donors' samples. This chain uses TRBV7-9 with TRBJ1-1; 8 bases match TRBD1. The sample was whole blood, taken in connection with sensitization to the hapten diphenylcyclopropenone (DPC). The CDR3 coding sequence is TGTGCCAGCAGCCGACAGGGGAAGACTGAAGCTTTCTTT. Protein: CASSRQGKTEAFF.